The clone carrying this TCR beta chain was detected a few times. The data stem from a study of blood T cell repertoires in COVID-19. As for the study in general: Samples representing acute and convalescent COVID-19 were sourced from the United States, Italy and Spain. In each case, the material was cDNA or gDNA derived from T cells, B-cell-depleted T cells, or PBMCs.

Authors' data handling: Amplification of reference gene primers was used by the study to estimate nucleated cell counts. Clones were sequenced by immunoSEQ multiplex PCR, and TCRdb holds only the in-frame ones, with some missing. V, J and clone size derive from that table, while D and trimming were established from the DNA sequence. Of over 45,000 clones in the sample, 65% to 90% are singletons; the top ten hold 2.5% to 3.5%. The specimen sequenced was peripheral blood. This TCR came from a woman of 80 years or more with acute or convalescent COVID-19.

CDR3 sequence: CASSLAIQGPNTEAFF. CDR3 DNA: TGCGCCAGCAGCTTGGCGATACAGGGCCCGAACACTGAAGCTTTCTTT. V and J are TRBV5-1 and TRBJ1-1; TRBD1 might be the D (6 bases). Germline values: CDR1 SGHRS, CDR2 YFSETQ. V shed 0 bases and J shed 1 base, with 13 bases lying between them. This CDR3 is 16 amino acids long.